A selection of T cell receptor beta chains follows, all from one sample in a study of CD8 T cells in Susac syndrome. TCRdb re-analysed the immunoSEQ multiplex PCR reads in MiXCR, keeping a single row per CDR3 protein. The table has 140,000 to 150,000 distinct CDR3 sequences, 95% seen once. The material sequenced was CD4+ T cells from PBMCs. Receptors originate from a human donor with Susac syndrome. Each CDR3 is given with its conserved first and last residue. The D gene is left open where the match is weak. The size field is filled for only some rows; it gives once, few, many or a size class.

V gene: TRBV18
clone size: -
CDR3 length: 14
D gene: -
J gene: TRBJ2-3
CDR3 DNA: TGTGCCAGCTCACCACAACCGGACAGTTATACGCAGTATTTT
CDR3 protein: CASSPQPDSYTQYF

V gene: TRBV11-2
clone size: -
CDR3 length: 15
D gene: -
J gene: TRBJ2-7
CDR3 DNA: TGTGCCAGCAGCTTAGGTCCTAGTTTTGCCTACGAGCAGTACTTC
CDR3 protein: CASSLGPSFAYEQYF

V gene: TRBV23-1
clone size: -
CDR3 length: 16
D gene: -
J gene: TRBJ2-1
CDR3 DNA: TGCGCCAGCGTCAATCTCGCCGCCGTGTTGGGTAGTGAGCAGTTCTTC
CDR3 protein: CASVNLAAVLGSEQFF

V gene: TRBV29-1
clone size: -
CDR3 length: 12
D gene: TRBD2
J gene: TRBJ2-5
CDR3 DNA: TGCAGCCTGTGGACTAGCGCCGAGACCCAGTACTTC
CDR3 protein: CSLWTSAETQYF

V gene: TRBV29-1
clone size: -
CDR3 length: 11
D gene: TRBD1
J gene: TRBJ2-7
CDR3 DNA: TGCAGCGTTGGGACAGGGGTCGAGCAGTACTTC
CDR3 protein: CSVGTGVEQYF

V gene: TRBV4-1
clone size: -
CDR3 length: 16
D gene: -
J gene: TRBJ2-2
CDR3 DNA: TGCGCCAGCAGCCAAGTCGACGCGACGAACACCGGGGAGCTGTTTTTT
CDR3 protein: CASSQVDATNTGELFF

V gene: TRBV7-9
clone size: -
CDR3 length: 14
D gene: TRBD2
J gene: TRBJ2-7
CDR3 DNA: TGTGCCAGCAGCTTATTGCGGGAGACGGCGACGCAGTACTTC
CDR3 protein: CASSLLRETATQYF

V gene: TRBV5-1
clone size: -
CDR3 length: 14
D gene: -
J gene: TRBJ2-1
CDR3 DNA: TGCGCCAGCAGCTTGTTTGGACTGAGGAATGAGCAGTTCTTC
CDR3 protein: CASSLFGLRNEQFF

V gene: TRBV27
clone size: few
CDR3 length: 14
D gene: TRBD2
J gene: TRBJ2-5
CDR3 DNA: TGTGCCAGCAGTCCTGGACTAGTTGAGGAGACCCAGTACTTC
CDR3 protein: CASSPGLVEETQYF

V gene: TRBV25-1
clone size: -
CDR3 length: 12
D gene: -
J gene: TRBJ1-2
CDR3 DNA: TGTGCCAGCAGTGCTTTGGCGGAAGGCTACACCTTC
CDR3 protein: CASSALAEGYTF

V gene: TRBV18
clone size: few
CDR3 length: 13
D gene: -
J gene: TRBJ2-1
CDR3 DNA: TGTGCCAGCTCACCAGGCTCCTACAATGAGCAGTTCTTC
CDR3 protein: CASSPGSYNEQFF

V gene: TRBV3-1
clone size: -
CDR3 length: 12
D gene: -
J gene: TRBJ2-7
CDR3 DNA: TGTGCCAGCAGCCAATCTGTGACAGGCCTGAGGTTC
CDR3 protein: CASSQSVTGLRF

V gene: TRBV3-1
clone size: -
CDR3 length: 17
D gene: TRBD2
J gene: TRBJ2-1
CDR3 DNA: TGTGCCAGCAGCCAATCCCTTGAGGTAGCGGGAAAGGATGAGCAGTTCTTC
CDR3 protein: CASSQSLEVAGKDEQFF

V gene: TRBV10-3
clone size: -
CDR3 length: 15
D gene: -
J gene: TRBJ2-7
CDR3 DNA: TGTGCCATCAGTGAGCAAGCGGGTCCGCCCTACGAGCAGTACTTC
CDR3 protein: CAISEQAGPPYEQYF

V gene: TRBV29-1
clone size: -
CDR3 length: 13
D gene: -
J gene: TRBJ1-1
CDR3 DNA: TGCAGCGTGTCGGGCCGCCTGAACACTGAAGCTTTCTTT
CDR3 protein: CSVSGRLNTEAFF

V gene: TRBV4-1
clone size: once
CDR3 length: 16
D gene: -
J gene: TRBJ1-2
CDR3 DNA: TGCGCCAGCAGCCAATTCGAACTGGTCAGAAACTATGGCTACACCTTC
CDR3 protein: CASSQFELVRNYGYTF

V gene: TRBV21-1
clone size: -
CDR3 length: 15
D gene: -
J gene: TRBJ2-3
CDR3 DNA: TGTGCCAGCAGCGCCCGATCCCGTCCCCCAGATACGCAGTATTTT
CDR3 protein: CASSARSRPPDTQYF

V gene: TRBV28
clone size: -
CDR3 length: 13
D gene: TRBD1
J gene: TRBJ1-5
CDR3 DNA: TGTGCCACGACAGGGGACAGCAATCAGCCCCAGCATTTT
CDR3 protein: CATTGDSNQPQHF